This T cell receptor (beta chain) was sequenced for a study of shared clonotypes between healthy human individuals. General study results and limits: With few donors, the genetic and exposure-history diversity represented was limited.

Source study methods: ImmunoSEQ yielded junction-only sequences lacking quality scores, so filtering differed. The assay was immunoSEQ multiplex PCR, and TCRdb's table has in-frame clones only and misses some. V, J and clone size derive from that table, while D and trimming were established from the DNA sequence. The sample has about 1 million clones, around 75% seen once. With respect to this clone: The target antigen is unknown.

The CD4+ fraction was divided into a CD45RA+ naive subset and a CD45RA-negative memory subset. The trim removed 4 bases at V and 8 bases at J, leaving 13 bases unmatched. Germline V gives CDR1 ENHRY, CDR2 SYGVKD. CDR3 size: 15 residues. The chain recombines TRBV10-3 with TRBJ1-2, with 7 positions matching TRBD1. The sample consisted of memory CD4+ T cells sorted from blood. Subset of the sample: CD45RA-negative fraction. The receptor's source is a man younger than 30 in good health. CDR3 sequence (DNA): TGTGCCATCAGTGCAGACAGGGACCCCCTCGGCGGCTACACCTTC. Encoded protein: CAISADRDPLGGYTF.